The following is a T cell receptor beta chain sequence with its context. V dropped 2 bases and J dropped 0; count of bases not matched to a gene: 7. The CDR3 extends over 20 amino acids. Germline CDR1 KGHSH, CDR2 LQKENI. Seattle patients were enrolled while actively infected and followed longitudinally. The data belong to a study of blood T cell repertoires in COVID-19. Authors' data handling: Quantification of nucleated cells was approximated via reference gene primer amplification. Some clones are missing from TCRdb's copy, which holds only in-frame ones; the method was immunoSEQ multiplex PCR. The V and J calls and the clone size are those of that table, but D and trimming were determined from the DNA. The sample lists approximately 250,000 clones; 85% to 95% were seen once.

The chain recombines TRBV18 with TRBJ2-1, with TRBD2 identical over 16 bases. This receptor was obtained from a man aged 30 to 45 with COVID-19, enrolled during active disease. Sample: peripheral blood. The CDR3 bases are TGTGCCAGCTCACCAACCGGGACTAGCGGGGGGGCAGGCTCCTACAATGAGCAGTTCTTC. It translates to CASSPTGTSGGAGSYNEQFF.